This is a list of T cell receptor beta chains from one sample in a study of PD-L1 blockade in urothelial cancer. The protocol was immunoSEQ multiplex PCR, while the TCRdb copy is restricted to in-frame clones and leaves out a portion. This sample has 35,000 to 50,000 clones, with 81% found just once. This specimen was PBMCs, taken around atezolizumab (anti-PD-L1) treatment. The receptors were sampled from a man in his 70s with urothelial cancer. Both conserved end residues are part of each CDR3. D genes are given only for firm matches. A row's size may be missing; if present it is once, few, many or a size class.

d_gene	v_gene	j_gene	abundance	CDR3nt	CDR3aa
.	TRBV28	TRBJ1-1	.	TGTGCCAGCAGTACCACCTCAGGGAACACTGAAGCTTTCTTT	CASSTTSGNTEAFF
.	TRBV7-9	TRBJ2-5	.	TGTGCCAGCAGCCACAGACTAGAGATCCTAGAGACCCAGTACTTC	CASSHRLEILETQYF
TRBD2	TRBV7-2	TRBJ2-1	.	TGTGCCAGCAGCTTAGGGGCCGGGGGGGCTAGCTATGAGCAGTTCTTC	CASSLGAGGASYEQFF
TRBD1	TRBV28	TRBJ2-7	.	TGTGCCAGCAGTTCGGGACAGAGTTACGAGCAGTACTTC	CASSSGQSYEQYF
.	TRBV7-8	TRBJ1-5	.	TGTGCCAGCAGCTTAGCGTGGGAATCCTGGGGCTCCAGCAATCAGCCCCAGCATTTT	CASSLAWESWGSSNQPQHF
.	TRBV6-5	TRBJ1-2	once	TGTGCCAGCAGTTACTCGGCTTCGGGCTACACCTTC	CASSYSASGYTF
TRBD1	TRBV28	TRBJ2-7	.	TGTGCCAGCAGACCACAGGGGAATCTTTTATACGAGCAGTACTTC	CASRPQGNLLYEQYF
.	TRBV6-5	TRBJ2-2	once	TGTGCCAGCAGTCGGCCAGGGGATAACACCGGGGAGCTGTTTTTT	CASSRPGDNTGELFF
.	TRBV5-1	TRBJ2-3	.	TGCGCCAGCAGCTTAGGGGCTATCACAGATACGCAGTATTTT	CASSLGAITDTQYF
.	TRBV11-2	TRBJ2-7	.	TGTGCCAGCAGCTCTCAGGAAGGAGGCGAGCAGTACTTC	CASSSQEGGEQYF
.	TRBV28	TRBJ2-7	.	TGTGCCAGCAGTTTGACCCAACCTAGCGCTGGGGAATACTTC	CASSLTQPSAGEYF
.	TRBV6-5	TRBJ2-1	.	TGTGCCAGCAGTTACTCGATGGTAACTGGTGAGCAGTTCTTC	CASSYSMVTGEQFF
TRBD1	TRBV7-9	TRBJ2-1	.	TGTGCCACCAACCGGGACAGGGCGGGTGAGCAGTTCTTC	CATNRDRAGEQFF
.	TRBV28	TRBJ1-5	once	TGTGCCAGCAGTCCTCCCCTTATATTGCCCCAGCATTTT	CASSPPLILPQHF
TRBD1	TRBV30	TRBJ1-1	.	TGTGCCTGGAGGGACGGACAGGGGAACACTGAAGCTTTCTTT	CAWRDGQGNTEAFF
.	TRBV5-4	TRBJ2-1	.	TGTGCCAGCAGCTTAAGTGGGAGCTCCTACAATGAGCAGTTCTTC	CASSLSGSSYNEQFF
.	TRBV28	TRBJ2-7	.	TGTGCCAGCAGTAGAACTAGCTACGAGCAGTACTTC	CASSRTSYEQYF
.	TRBV13	TRBJ2-6	.	TGTGCCAGCAGCCCAGGGGTCCCTGCCGGGGCCAACGTCCTGACTTTC	CASSPGVPAGANVLTF
.	TRBV18	TRBJ1-2	.	TGTGCCAGCTCACCCCTAGACGGGCGGGCTACACTCCGTACTAACTATGGCTACACCTTC	CASSPLDGRATLRTNYGYTF
.	TRBV5-8	TRBJ1-3	.	TGTGCCAGCAGCTTGGATTTGTCAGGGATCTCTGGAAACACCATATATTTT	CASSLDLSGISGNTIYF
.	TRBV28	TRBJ1-5	.	TGTGCCAGCAGGGCAGGGGAAACGATTTTT	CASRAGETIF
TRBD2	TRBV6-5	TRBJ2-1	.	TGTGCCAGCAGGCGCGGGAGCTCCTACAATGAGCAGTTCTTC	CASRRGSSYNEQFF
.	TRBV11-3	TRBJ2-5	.	TGTGCCAGCAGCTCTTTCCCCGGGGAGACCCAGTACTTC	CASSSFPGETQYF
TRBD2	TRBV5-1	TRBJ2-3	.	TGCGCCAGCAGCGCGGGACTAGCGGGAAGGGCAGATACGCAGTATTTT	CASSAGLAGRADTQYF
TRBD2	TRBV4-1	TRBJ2-2	.	TGCGCCAGCAGCCAAGAAGTGGGGGGGGCCGGGGAGCTGTTTTTT	CASSQEVGGAGELFF
TRBD1	TRBV7-9	TRBJ2-1	.	TGTGCCAGCAGTAGACAGGGCTATGAGCAGTTCTTC	CASSRQGYEQFF
TRBD2	TRBV4-3	TRBJ2-2	.	TGCGCCAGCAGCCCTCGGGTAGCGGGAGACACCGGGGAGCTGTTTTTT	CASSPRVAGDTGELFF
TRBD2	TRBV7-2	TRBJ2-1	.	TGTGCCAGCAGCTTCGGACTAGCGGGAGTCAATGAGCAGTTCTTC	CASSFGLAGVNEQFF
TRBD1	TRBV7-9	TRBJ2-5	.	TGTGCCAGCAGCTTGACGGGACAGGGGCAAGAGACCCAGTACTTC	CASSLTGQGQETQYF
TRBD2	TRBV4-1	TRBJ2-7	.	TGCGCCAGCAGCCAAGGCCATTGGGCTAGCGGGAGCTACGAGCAGTACTTC	CASSQGHWASGSYEQYF
TRBD1	TRBV7-9	TRBJ1-4	.	TGTGCCAGCAGCTTGGCCCAGGGGGCGTCTAATGAAAAACTGTTTTTT	CASSLAQGASNEKLFF
.	TRBV4-1	TRBJ1-1	.	TGCGCCAGCAGCCCTTGGGAGGGGCAGAACACTGAAGCTTTCTTT	CASSPWEGQNTEAFF
.	TRBV28	TRBJ1-5	.	TGTGCCAGCAGTGTCGGGACATTGGTTGGTCAGCCCCAGCATTTT	CASSVGTLVGQPQHF
.	TRBV6-6	TRBJ2-1	.	TGTGCCAGCAGTTACGGTGATGGTGGGCGCAATGAGCAGTTCTTC	CASSYGDGGRNEQFF
TRBD1	TRBV19	TRBJ2-2	.	TGTGCCAGTCAACCCGGGACAGGGGGTGGCGGGGAGCTGTTTTTT	CASQPGTGGGGELFF
TRBD1	TRBV18	TRBJ2-5	.	TGTGCCAGCTCACCTTCGGGGACAGGGAAGCAAGGAACCCAGTACTTC	CASSPSGTGKQGTQYF
.	TRBV5-8	TRBJ2-1	few	TGTGCCAGCAGCTTGGGGCAGGGGCATAGGAATGAGCAGTTCTTC	CASSLGQGHRNEQFF
.	TRBV2	TRBJ1-5	.	TGTGCCAGCAGTGAAGCGTTTGGAGGGCTTAATAGCAATCAGCCCCAGCATTTT	CASSEAFGGLNSNQPQHF
.	TRBV5-5	TRBJ1-1	many	TGTGCCAGCAGCTCTGGGGGGGCCAACACTGAAGCTTTCTTT	CASSSGGANTEAFF
TRBD1	TRBV6-6	TRBJ2-1	.	TGTGCCAGCAGTAGGGACAGGGTTTTAAGAAATGAGCAGTTCTTC	CASSRDRVLRNEQFF
.	TRBV28	TRBJ1-2	.	TGTGCCAGCAGTCAAAGGGGCCCTAACTATGGCTACACCTTC	CASSQRGPNYGYTF
TRBD1	TRBV5-4	TRBJ2-2	.	TGTGCCAGCAGCAGGGCGACAGGGCGTACCGGGGAGCTGTTTTTT	CASSRATGRTGELFF
TRBD1	TRBV5-1	TRBJ1-1	few	TGCGCCAGCAGCCTGGGACAGCCAAACACTGAAGCTTTCTTT	CASSLGQPNTEAFF
.	TRBV30	TRBJ2-5	once	TGTGCCTGGGGGGGGTTTGGGGGGATGGAGACCCAGTACTTC	CAWGGFGGMETQYF
TRBD2	TRBV18	TRBJ2-1	.	TGTGCCAGCTCACCATGGTCGGGAGGGGCCAATGAGCAGTTCTTC	CASSPWSGGANEQFF